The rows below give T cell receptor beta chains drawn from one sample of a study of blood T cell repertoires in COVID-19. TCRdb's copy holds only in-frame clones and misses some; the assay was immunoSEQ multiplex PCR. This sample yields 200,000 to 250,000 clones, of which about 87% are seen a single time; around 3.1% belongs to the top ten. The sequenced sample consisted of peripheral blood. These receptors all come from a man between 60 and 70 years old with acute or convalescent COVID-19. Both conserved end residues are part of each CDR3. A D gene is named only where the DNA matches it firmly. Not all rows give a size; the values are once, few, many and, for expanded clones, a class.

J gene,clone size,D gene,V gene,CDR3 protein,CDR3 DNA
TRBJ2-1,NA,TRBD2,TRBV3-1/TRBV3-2,CASSPGLAGPSPHNEQFF,TGTGCCAGCAGCCCGGGACTAGCGGGGCCCTCCCCCCACAATGAGCAGTTCTTC
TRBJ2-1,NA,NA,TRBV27,CASTPGDGSYNEQFF,TGTGCCAGCACCCCGGGGGATGGCTCCTACAATGAGCAGTTCTTC
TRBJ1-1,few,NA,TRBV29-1,CSVEGRGTNTEAFF,TGCAGCGTTGAAGGTAGGGGGACGAACACTGAAGCTTTCTTT
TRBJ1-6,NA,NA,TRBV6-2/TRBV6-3,CASSLQVSPLHF,TGTGCCAGCAGTCTACAGGTTTCACCCCTCCACTTT
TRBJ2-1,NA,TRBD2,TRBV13,CASSPGLAGGYNEQFF,TGTGCCAGCAGCCCGGGACTAGCGGGGGGCTACAATGAGCAGTTCTTC
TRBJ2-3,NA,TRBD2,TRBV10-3,CAISEGQGLDHTQYF,TGTGCCATCAGTGAGGGGCAGGGACTAGACCATACGCAGTATTTT
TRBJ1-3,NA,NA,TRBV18,CASSPQGSGNTIYF,TGTGCCAGCTCACCCCAGGGATCCGGAAACACCATATATTTT
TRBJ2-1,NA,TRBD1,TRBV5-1,CASSLVGTGAYNEQFF,TGCGCCAGCAGCTTGGTGGGGACAGGGGCCTACAATGAGCAGTTCTTC
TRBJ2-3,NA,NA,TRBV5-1,CASSWGTSTDTQYF,TGCGCCAGCAGCTGGGGGACATCCACAGATACGCAGTATTTT
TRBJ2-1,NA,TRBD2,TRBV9,CASSSLAGADNEQFF,TGTGCCAGCAGCTCACTAGCGGGGGCGGACAATGAGCAGTTCTTC
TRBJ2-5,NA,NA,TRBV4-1,CASSRPGRGETQYF,TGCGCCAGCAGCCGCCCTGGGAGAGGAGAGACCCAGTACTTC
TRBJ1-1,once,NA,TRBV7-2,CASSLDAGDNTEAFF,TGTGCCAGCAGCTTAGATGCGGGGGATAACACTGAAGCTTTCTTT
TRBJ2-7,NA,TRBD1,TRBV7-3,CASSLTDRPSYEQYF,TGTGCCAGCAGCTTAACGGACAGGCCATCCTACGAGCAGTACTTC
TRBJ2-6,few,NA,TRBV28,CASSWGLSGANVLTF,TGTGCCAGCAGTTGGGGGCTCTCTGGGGCCAACGTCCTGACTTTC
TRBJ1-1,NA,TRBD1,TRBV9,CASSTGQGGKAFF,TGTGCCAGCAGCACAGGACAGGGCGGGAAGGCTTTCTTT
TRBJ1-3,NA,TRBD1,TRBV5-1,CASSPGQGKGSGNTIYF,TGCGCCAGCAGCCCGGGACAGGGGAAAGGCTCTGGAAACACCATATATTTT